Below are 28 T cell receptor beta chains sequenced from a single sample in a study of T cells in Graves' hyperthyroidism and ophthalmopathy. TCR beta CDR3 regions were amplified from RNA transcripts. Researchers ran a first-round RT-PCR on the TCR CDR3 using the HTBI primer set. TCRdb recomputed calls from the multiplex PCR reads with MiXCR, one row per CDR3 protein. This sample has around 350,000 distinct CDR3 sequences; 13% to 15% occur once, and the top ten carry about 21%. Material: blood. Receptors were obtained from a woman aged 55-70 years with Graves' ophthalmopathy.

About this clonotype itself: Just one base apart from a much larger clone, this may be a read error. A read error is likely, as this CDR3 ends without the conserved phenylalanine or tryptophan. The chain carries TRBV5-1 and TRBJ1-1; 9 nucleotides match TRBD1. After removal of 5 bases from V and 5 bases from J, the junction contained 7 bases not matched to a gene. Germline CDR1 and CDR2: SGHRS and YFSETQ. The CDR3 contains 14 residues. In DNA form, the CDR3 reads TGCGCCAGCAGGAGGGACAGGGCGGGGACTGAAGCTTTCTCT. It yields the protein CASRRDRAGTEAFS.

This clonotype was found many times. J is TRBJ2-3 and V is TRBV12-3 or TRBV12-4; no reliable D call. V lost 5 bases and J lost 0, with 15 bases in between. The CDR3 is made up of 16 amino acids. CDR3 coding DNA: TGTGCCAGCAGTCGAGCACGGATCCATAGCACAGATACGCAGTATTTT. It codes for CASSRARIHSTDTQYF.

The rearrangement uses TRBV4-1 and TRBJ2-7, with TRBD2 as a possible D gene (5 bases). The CDR3 totals 13 residues. CDR1 MGHRA and CDR2 YSYEKL come from the germline V gene. With 1 base removed from V and 2 bases from J, the gap between germline ends came to 6 bases. CDR3 region: CASSQVGAYEQYF. CDR3 coding DNA: TGCGCCAGCAGCCAAGTCGGGGCCTACGAGCAGTACTTC.

CDR3 sequence (DNA): TGCGCCAGCAGCCAGGCCGACAGGGTTGATGGCTACACCTTC. Translated: CASSQADRVDGYTF. The V call is TRBV4-1, the J call TRBJ1-2; 7 bases are a match to TRBD1. Germline CDR1 reads MGHRA; CDR2 reads YSYEKL. There are 14 residues in the CDR3. V trimming: 3 bases; J trimming: 6 bases; junction bases outside the gene matches: 7.

This clonotype was seen repeatedly, ten times or more. The V and J genes are TRBV20-1 and TRBJ2-7, with TRBD2 matching over 8 bases. V shed 6 bases, J shed 6 bases, and the junction held 13 bases outside the gene matches. There are 14 residues in the CDR3. The germline V gene has CDR1 DFQATT and CDR2 SNEGSKA (reference sequence). The CDR3 loop reads CSALDPRLAREQYF. Written as DNA, the CDR3 is TGCAGTGCCTTGGATCCCAGACTAGCGCGCGAGCAGTACTTC.

This clonotype was counted many times. The rearrangement links TRBV20-1 to TRBJ1-4, with TRBD1 as a possible D gene (5 bases). Germline CDR1 reads DFQATT; CDR2 reads SNEGSKA (reference sequence). V was pared by 6 bases and J by 4 bases, with 12 bases between. This CDR3 is built from 13 residues. CDR3 bases: TGCAGTGCATCGGGGCAGAATAATGAAAAACTGTTTTTT. Protein product: CSASGQNNEKLFF.

In its sample, this clonotype was seen many times. This chain links TRBV11-2 with TRBJ2-3; 7 bases are a match to TRBD2. Germline trimming cut 4 bases from V and 4 bases from J; bases unmatched to any gene: 5. The CDR3 sequence is 14 residues long. CDR1 is SGHAT, CDR2 FQNNGV, per germline. The CDR3 protein is CASSSGLEPDTQYF. DNA of the CDR3: TGTGCCAGCAGCTCCGGACTAGAACCAGATACGCAGTATTTT.

This chain links TRBV14 with TRBJ2-7; 7 bases agree with TRBD2. Germline V lookup: CDR1 SGHDN, CDR2 FVKESK. The length of the CDR3 is 11 residues. V was pared by 3 bases and J by 9 bases, with 2 bases of the junction left unmatched. CDR3 bases: TGTGCCAGCAGCCAGACTAGCTTGCAGTACTTC. This codes for CASSQTSLQYF.

This clonotype occurred many times. The V and J genes are TRBV3-1 and TRBJ1-5; D perhaps matches TRBD1 (5 bases). Trimming pared 3 bases from V and 1 base from J, leaving 7 bases between. There are 14 residues in the CDR3. CDR1 is LGHDT, CDR2 YNNKEL, per germline (reference sequence). CDR3 residues: CASSHRESNQPQHF. DNA for the CDR3: TGTGCCAGCAGCCACAGGGAGAGCAATCAGCCCCAGCATTTT.

This clonotype has more than one count but fewer than ten. The V call is TRBV5-5, the J call TRBJ2-7; D gene unclear. This CDR3 comprises 12 residues. Germline V gene sequence: CDR1 SGHKS, CDR2 YYEKEE (reference sequence). V lost 7 bases, J lost 5 bases, and 13 bases lay in between. CDR3 protein: CASVGIVNEQYF. The CDR3 DNA reads TGTGCCAGCGTAGGGATTGTTAACGAGCAGTACTTC.

This clonotype has at least ten counts. The gene calls are TRBV11-1 and TRBJ1-3, with TRBD1 identical over 8 bases. The germline gives CDR1 SGHAT, CDR2 FQDESV (reference sequence). This CDR3 region has 15 residues. The V gene end was trimmed by 6 bases and the J gene end by 2 bases; junction bases not matched to a gene: 6. Written as DNA, the CDR3 is TGTGCCAGCAGGGACGACAGGGGAGCTGGAAACACCATATATTTT. Translated, it gives CASRDDRGAGNTIYF.

This clonotype was recorded many times. The V call is TRBV12-3 or TRBV12-4, the J call TRBJ2-7, with 7 positions matching TRBD2. V shed 3 bases and J 6 bases; nucleotides not matched to a gene: 2. The CDR3 has 12 residues. CDR3 in DNA: TGTGCCAGCAGTTTTGGGGGGGTCGAGCAGTACTTC. It translates to CASSFGGVEQYF.

Many counts were recorded for this clonotype. The CDR3, as DNA: TGTGCCAGCAGCTTCAACAGGGACACTGAAGCTTTCTTT. Its translation is CASSFNRDTEAFF. This chain connects TRBV7-8 to TRBJ1-1; tentative D call: TRBD1 (6 bases). Germline CDR1 and CDR2: SGHVS and FQNEAQ. V was shortened by 3 bases and J by 3 bases, with 8 bases between the two germline ends. CDR3 size: 13 residues.

V gene TRBV11-2 combines with J gene TRBJ2-5; TRBD2 aligns across 16 bases. This CDR3 spans 17 amino acids. The ends lost 4 bases at V and 4 bases at J; junction bases unmatched: 6. Germline V gives CDR1 SGHAT, CDR2 FQNNGV. CDR3 nucleotides: TGTGCCAGCAGCTACCGGGGACTAGCGGGAGGGGGAGAGACCCAGTACTTC. It encodes CASSYRGLAGGGETQYF.

The rearrangement uses TRBV11-3 and TRBJ2-4, with 13 bases matching TRBD2. V shed 4 bases, J shed 3 bases, and the junction held 6 bases outside the gene matches. CDR1 and CDR2 from the germline V gene are SGHNT and YENEEA. The CDR3 is made up of 17 amino acids. The CDR3 loop is CASSSGLAGVGKNIQYF. CDR3 DNA sequence: TGTGCCAGCAGCTCTGGACTAGCGGGAGTGGGCAAAAACATTCAGTACTTC.

This clonotype was seen a few times. The J gene is TRBJ1-3, the V gene TRBV3-1; D gene uncertain. CDR1 and CDR2 from the germline V gene are LGHDT and YNNKEL (reference sequence). This CDR3 region has 17 residues. Trimming left V 2 bases short and J 0 bases short, with 14 bases between. CDR3: CASSQPTRAVSGNTIYF. CDR3 bases: TGTGCCAGCAGCCAACCAACAAGGGCCGTCTCTGGAAACACCATATATTTT.

The rearrangement uses TRBV24-1 and TRBJ2-1, with 9 bases matching TRBD1. V trimming: 7 bases; J trimming: 8 bases; junction bases outside the gene matches: 5. The CDR3 is 13 amino acids. Germline CDR1 KGHDR, CDR2 SFDVKD. CDR3 protein: CATRQGARDEQFF. The CDR3 DNA follows: TGTGCCACCAGACAGGGGGCTAGGGATGAGCAGTTCTTC.

This clonotype was counted only a few times. This chain uses TRBV18 with TRBJ1-4; D is perhaps TRBD1 (6 bases). The V and J ends lost 3 bases and 7 bases respectively, with 18 bases between them. This CDR3 region has 16 residues. Per germline, CDR1 KGHSH and CDR2 LQKENI. CDR3 loop: CASSPQQYTGIEKLFF. The CDR3 nucleotides read TGTGCCAGCTCACCCCAACAATACACAGGGATTGAAAAACTGTTTTTT.

CDR3 DNA sequence: TGTGCCAGCACTCCGGGACTAGCGGGGGTAGAGACCCAGTACTTC. Translated, it gives CASTPGLAGVETQYF. The chain is built from TRBV28 and TRBJ2-5; the match to TRBD2 covers 14 bases. Looked up from germline, CDR1 is MDHEN and CDR2 is SYDVKM. The CDR3 is made up of 15 amino acids. Trimming at V came to 7 bases and at J to 4 bases, leaving 5 bases not matched to a gene. The entire variable domain, with the rest obtained from reference TRBV28 and TRBJ2-5, is as follows: DVKVTQSSRYLVKRTGEKVFLECVQDMDHENMFWYRQDPGLGLRLIYFSYDVKMKEKGDIPEGYSVSREKKERFSLILESASTNQTSMYLCASTPGLAGVETQYFGPGTRLLVL.

This clonotype was found many times. The chain combines TRBV6-2 or TRBV6-3 with TRBJ2-7; a weak D match, TRBD2 (6 bases). V lost 0 bases to trimming and J lost 6 bases, with 12 bases between them. There are 14 residues in the CDR3. Germline assignment: CDR1 MNHEY and CDR2 SVGEGT. This CDR3 is CASSYSTVGGEQYF. In nucleotides, the CDR3 is TGTGCCAGCAGTTACTCCACAGTGGGGGGCGAGCAGTACTTC.

There are a few counts of this clonotype. The V call is TRBV27, the J call TRBJ2-5; TRBD2 matches at 13 bases. Germline loops: CDR1 MNHEY, CDR2 SMNVEV (reference sequence). This CDR3 comprises 15 residues. With V trimmed by 6 bases and J by 7 bases, 8 bases remained unmatched. CDR3 residues: CASSTGTSGAGTQYF. In DNA, the CDR3 is TGTGCCAGCAGCACCGGGACTAGCGGGGCCGGGACCCAGTACTTC.

This clonotype has only a few counts. This chain joins TRBV27 and TRBJ2-5, with D possibly being TRBD1 (5 bases). The V gene's germline CDR1 is MNHEY and CDR2 SMNVEV (reference sequence). The CDR3 runs 13 residues. Trimming took off 5 bases at V and 4 bases at J, with 11 bases between the two ends. The DNA of the CDR3 is TGTGCCAGCAGTCAGGTTAGGGGAGAGACCCAGTACTTC. Amino acids: CASSQVRGETQYF.

The chain joins TRBV6-1 to TRBJ1-3, with D perhaps TRBD1 (5 bases). The CDR3 is 13 amino acids. Germline CDR1 MNHNS, CDR2 SASEGT. The V end was cut by 6 bases, the J end by 2 bases, with 8 bases between. The CDR3 region is CASRLTAGNTIYF. The CDR3, as DNA: TGTGCCAGCAGGCTGACAGCTGGAAACACCATATATTTT.

In its sample, this clonotype was seen many times. The chain has TRBV7-2 and TRBJ2-2; no clear D gene. The CDR3 has 15 residues. Deletions cut 1 base from V and 8 bases from J, with 14 bases between. Germline V CDR1 and CDR2: SGHTA, FQGNSA. CDR3 sequence (DNA): TGTGCCAGCAGCTTAGGATTCGGAGTCGAAGGGGAGCTGTTTTTT. Translating gives CASSLGFGVEGELFF.

This clonotype was seen many times. V usage is TRBV7-2 and J usage is TRBJ2-5, with D possibly matching TRBD2 (6 bases). Germline-derived CDR1 and CDR2 are SGHTA and FQGNSA. The CDR3 consists of 16 residues. Trimming left V 1 base short and J 4 bases short, with 16 bases between. This chain's CDR3 is CASSLVPAGPGETQYF. Here the CDR3 DNA reads TGTGCCAGCAGCTTAGTACCGGCGGGACCGGGAGAGACCCAGTACTTC.

This clonotype has ten or more counts. The rearrangement uses TRBV20-1 and TRBJ2-1, with TRBD1 matching over 11 bases. The V and J ends lost 4 bases and 12 bases, in that order; junction bases with no gene match: 23. Germline assignment: CDR1 DFQATT and CDR2 SNEGSKA (reference sequence). The CDR3 consists of 18 residues. The CDR3 is CSATGTGGMRGVGQGQFF. In nucleotides, the CDR3 is TGCAGTGCTACCGGGACAGGGGGAATGCGGGGCGTGGGCCAAGGGCAGTTCTTC.

This clonotype was seen a few times. The chain has TRBV30 and TRBJ2-1; possibly TRBD2 for D (6 bases). The CDR3 totals 18 residues. Germline-derived CDR1 and CDR2 are GTSNPN and SVGIG (reference sequence). V lost 0 bases and J lost 7, with 25 bases in between. CDR3 DNA: TGTGCCTGGAGTGTACGTCTAGCGCCTCCCGGGAAGTTGAATGAGCAGTTCTTC. Encoded protein: CAWSVRLAPPGKLNEQFF.

DNA for the CDR3: TGTGCCAGCAGCGGAGGCGGGGGCTACTACAATGAGCAGTTCTTC. Amino acid sequence: CASSGGGGYYNEQFF. The rearrangement links TRBV9 to TRBJ2-1, with TRBD2 as a possible D gene (7 bases). The length of the CDR3 is 15 residues. V lost 3 bases, J lost 3 bases, and 13 bases lay in between. Germline CDR1 is SGDLS and CDR2 is YYNGEE.